The 10 T cell receptor beta chains listed next were all sequenced from one sample in a study of T cell repertoires in cytomegalovirus infection. Via MiXCR, TCRdb re-called the reads, giving one row per CDR3 protein. The sample lists about 320,000 distinct CDR3 sequences; around 9.5% were seen once. Sequencing was performed on PBMCs. These receptors were taken from a human donor in good health (CMV status not recorded). Some clones in this sample may be carry-over from other donors' samples.

This clonotype came up many times. J is TRBJ1-2 and V is TRBV6-1; 12 bases fit TRBD1. Germline assignment: CDR1 MNHNS and CDR2 SASEGT. The CDR3 has 15 amino acids. The V segment lost 4 bases and the J segment 10 bases; nucleotides outside the gene matches: 10. CDR3 sequence (DNA): TGTGCCAGCAGTGGGATTTCGGGGACAGGGGGCGACTACACCTTC. This gives the protein CASSGISGTGGDYTF.

This clonotype was recorded many times. V usage is TRBV12-3 or TRBV12-4 and J usage is TRBJ2-3, with 13 nucleotides matching TRBD2. There are 16 residues in the CDR3. J lost 1 base, V lost 6 bases, and 4 bases had no gene match. The CDR3 loop is CASSSGTSGGTDTQYF. The CDR3 DNA follows: TGTGCCAGCAGCTCCGGGACTAGCGGGGGCACAGATACGCAGTATTTT.

J is TRBJ1-1 and V is TRBV15; D not resolved. From germline, CDR1 is LNHNV and CDR2 YYDKDF (reference sequence). Trimming shortened V by 1 base and J by 0 bases, and 9 bases separated the two germline ends. This CDR3 region has 15 residues. The CDR3 is CATSRGSPLNTEAFF. In nucleotides, the CDR3 is TGTGCCACCAGCAGAGGGTCGCCGCTGAACACTGAAGCTTTCTTT.

This clonotype occurred many times. The rearrangement links TRBV25-1 to TRBJ2-3; 8 bases fit TRBD2. The CDR3 covers 14 residues. The germline V gene has CDR1 MGHDK and CDR2 SYGVNS. Trimming at V came to 6 bases and at J to 1 base, leaving 3 bases not matched to a gene. The CDR3 sequence is CASSRGGRTDTQYF. CDR3 bases: TGTGCCAGCAGCCGGGGGGGACGCACAGATACGCAGTATTTT.

This clonotype was seen a few times. The chain couples TRBV5-5 to TRBJ2-7, with 9 bases that match TRBD1. Trimming cost V 5 bases and J 5 bases; bases outside gene matches: 11. The germline V gene has CDR1 SGHKS and CDR2 YYEKEE (reference sequence). The CDR3 is 15 residues long. In nucleotides, the CDR3 is TGTGCCAGCAGTCCTAGGGGACAGGGCTTCAACGAGCAGTACTTC. Its protein is CASSPRGQGFNEQYF.

This clonotype was recorded many times. V usage is TRBV7-2 and J usage is TRBJ2-5, with D hard to call. The CDR3 has 13 residues. V lost 6 bases and J 0 bases, leaving 8 bases between the germline ends. The germline V gene encodes CDR1 SGHTA and CDR2 FQGNSA. The CDR3 region is CASSLMYQETQYF. CDR3 DNA: TGTGCCAGCAGTTTAATGTACCAAGAGACCCAGTACTTC.

This clonotype was picked up many times. The chain employs TRBV11-2 and TRBJ2-7, with D perhaps matching TRBD1 (5 bases). V was cut by 5 bases and J by 5 bases, with 19 bases left in between. This CDR3 has 15 residues. In germline, CDR1 is SGHAT, CDR2 FQNNGV. The CDR3 protein is CASSPLQGLRNEQYF. For the CDR3, the DNA is TGTGCCAGCAGCCCCCTGCAGGGCTTGAGGAACGAGCAGTACTTC.

This clonotype has only a few counts. V is TRBV6-2 or TRBV6-3 and J is TRBJ2-2, with 7 bases that match TRBD1. V lost 7 bases and J lost 2; bases outside the gene matches: 7. The CDR3 contains 15 residues. Germline values: CDR1 MNHEY, CDR2 SVGEGT. The CDR3 loop reads CASNPGQPNTGELFF. DNA for the CDR3: TGTGCCAGCAACCCGGGACAGCCCAACACCGGGGAGCTGTTTTTT.

As to this clonotype: Since a much larger clone is just one base distant, this may be a read error. V is TRBV7-8 and J is TRBJ2-1; TRBD1 is a possible D gene (6 bases). The better agreement between TRBJ2-7 and the DNA end casts doubt on the J call. The germline CDR1 and CDR2 sequences are SGHVS and FQNEAQ. The CDR3 totals 14 residues. CDR3 in DNA: TGTGCCAGCAGCTCCAGGTTTGGGGACAATGAGCAGTACTTC. Translated: CASSSRFGDNEQYF.

As DNA, the CDR3 is TGCAGTGCTAGAGATGGAGGTCGGGGCAATCAGCCCCAGCATTTT. Amino acids: CSARDGGRGNQPQHF. V gene TRBV20-1 combines with J gene TRBJ1-5; D remains ambiguous. Germline V gene lookup returns CDR1 DFQATT and CDR2 SNEGSKA (reference sequence). The CDR3 covers 15 residues. Deletions cut 0 bases from V and 2 bases from J, with 11 bases between.